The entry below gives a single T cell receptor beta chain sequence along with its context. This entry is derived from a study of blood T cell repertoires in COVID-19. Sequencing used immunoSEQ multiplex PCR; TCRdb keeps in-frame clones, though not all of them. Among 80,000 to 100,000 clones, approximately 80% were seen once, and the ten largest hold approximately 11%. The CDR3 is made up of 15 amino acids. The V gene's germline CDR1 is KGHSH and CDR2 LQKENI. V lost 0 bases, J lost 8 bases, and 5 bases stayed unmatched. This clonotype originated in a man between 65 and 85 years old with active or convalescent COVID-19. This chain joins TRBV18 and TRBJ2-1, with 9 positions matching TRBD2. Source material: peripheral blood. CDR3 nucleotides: TGTGCCAGCTCACCACCTGGCGGGGGGGCCGATGAGCAGTTCTTC. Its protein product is CASSPPGGGADEQFF.